This entry describes one TCR beta chain. Its antigen is as yet unknown. The time point denotes: week 23, last vaccination. Vaccination used 300 ug of mutant IDH1 20-mer peptide per dose, with topical imiquimod. CDR3 length: 14 amino acids. Looked up from germline, CDR1 is SEHNR and CDR2 is FQNEAQ (reference sequence). Trimming stripped 5 bases from V and 2 bases from J, with 9 bases between. These data come from a study of a mutant IDH1 vaccine in newly diagnosed glioma. Across the whole study: Patients got radiotherapy, temozolomide, or both beforehand, and most got both.

TCRdb's table, derived via immunoSEQ multiplex PCR, lists solely in-frame clones and lacks some. The table records about 55,000 clones, about four fifths of them present only once. This TCR derives from a middle-aged man with glioma. Sequenced here: PBMCs, sampled from a glioma patient whose treatment included an IDH1 peptide vaccine. The rearrangement joins TRBV7-9 to TRBJ1-4; D is uncertain. CDR3 in amino acids: CASSRAVTNEKLFF. DNA of the CDR3: TGTGCCAGCAGCCGGGCGGTCACTAATGAAAAACTGTTTTTT.